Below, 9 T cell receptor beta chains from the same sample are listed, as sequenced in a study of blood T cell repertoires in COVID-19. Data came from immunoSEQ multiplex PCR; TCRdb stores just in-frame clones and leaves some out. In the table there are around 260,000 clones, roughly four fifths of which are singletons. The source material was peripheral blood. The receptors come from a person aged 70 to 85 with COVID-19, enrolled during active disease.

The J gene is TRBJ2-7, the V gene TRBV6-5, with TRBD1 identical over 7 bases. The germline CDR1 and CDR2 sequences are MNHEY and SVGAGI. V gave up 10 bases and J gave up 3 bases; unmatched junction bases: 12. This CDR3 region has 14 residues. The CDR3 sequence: CATARTTGVYEQYF. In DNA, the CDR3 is TGTGCCACCGCCCGCACTACAGGGGTCTACGAGCAGTACTTC.

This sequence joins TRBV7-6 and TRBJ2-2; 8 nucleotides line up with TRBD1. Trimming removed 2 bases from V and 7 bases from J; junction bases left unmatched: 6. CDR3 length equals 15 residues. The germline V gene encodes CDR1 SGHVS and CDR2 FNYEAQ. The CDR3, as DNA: TGTGCCAGCAGCTTAAGGACAGGGTTTAGCGGGGAGCTGTTTTTT. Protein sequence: CASSLRTGFSGELFF.

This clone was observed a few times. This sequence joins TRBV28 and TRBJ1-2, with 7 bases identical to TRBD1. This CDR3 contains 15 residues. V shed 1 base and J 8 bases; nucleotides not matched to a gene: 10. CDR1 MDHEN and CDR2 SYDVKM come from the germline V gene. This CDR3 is CASSLSDRAPGGYTF. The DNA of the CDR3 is TGTGCCAGCAGTTTATCCGACAGGGCCCCAGGGGGCTACACCTTC.

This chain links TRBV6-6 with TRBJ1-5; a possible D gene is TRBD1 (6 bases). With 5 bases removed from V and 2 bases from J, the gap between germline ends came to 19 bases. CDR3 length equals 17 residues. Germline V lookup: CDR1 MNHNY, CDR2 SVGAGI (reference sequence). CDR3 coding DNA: TGTGCCAGCAGTCAACTGGCAGGGGTTGTCGGCAATCAGCCCCAGCATTTT. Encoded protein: CASSQLAGVVGNQPQHF.

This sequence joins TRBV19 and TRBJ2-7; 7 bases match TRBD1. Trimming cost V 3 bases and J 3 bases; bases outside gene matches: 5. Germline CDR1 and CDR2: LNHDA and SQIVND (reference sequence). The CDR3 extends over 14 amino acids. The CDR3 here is CASSIVAGGYEQYF. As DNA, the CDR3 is TGTGCCAGTAGTATTGTGGCAGGGGGCTACGAGCAGTACTTC.

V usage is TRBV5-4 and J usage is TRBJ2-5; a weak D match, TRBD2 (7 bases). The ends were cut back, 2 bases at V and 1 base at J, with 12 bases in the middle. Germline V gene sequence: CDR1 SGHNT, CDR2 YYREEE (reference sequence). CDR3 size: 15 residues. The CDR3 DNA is TGTGCCAGCAGCTTCGGGGGGCCAGTCCAAGAGACCCAGTACTTC. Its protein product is CASSFGGPVQETQYF. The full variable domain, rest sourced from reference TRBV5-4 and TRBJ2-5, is ETGVTQSPTHLIKTRGQQVTLRCSSQSGHNTVSWYQQALGQGPQFIFQYYREEENGRGNFPPRFSGLQFPNYSSELNVNALELDDSALYLCASSFGGPVQETQYFGPGTRLLVL.

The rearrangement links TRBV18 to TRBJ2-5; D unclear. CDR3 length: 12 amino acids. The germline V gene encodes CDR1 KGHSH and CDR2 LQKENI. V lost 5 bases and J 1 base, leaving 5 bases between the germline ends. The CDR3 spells CASSTTQETQYF. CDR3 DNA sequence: TGTGCCAGCTCAACTACCCAAGAGACCCAGTACTTC.

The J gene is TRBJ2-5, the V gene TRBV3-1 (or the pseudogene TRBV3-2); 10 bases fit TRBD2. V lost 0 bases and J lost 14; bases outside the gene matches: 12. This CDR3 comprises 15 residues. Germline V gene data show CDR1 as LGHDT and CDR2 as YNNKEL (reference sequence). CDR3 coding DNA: TGTGCCAGCAGCCAAGATCTAGCGGGGGCCCGCCGGACTTACTTC. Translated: CASSQDLAGARRTYF.

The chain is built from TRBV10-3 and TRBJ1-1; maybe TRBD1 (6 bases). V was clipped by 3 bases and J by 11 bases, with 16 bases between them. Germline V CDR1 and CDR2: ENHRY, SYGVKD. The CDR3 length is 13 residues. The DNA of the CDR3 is TGTGCCATCAGTGATCCCAAGGGAGGGGGTGCTTTCTTT. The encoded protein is CAISDPKGGGAFF.